One and the same sample provided the 16 T cell receptor beta chains below, sequenced in a study of T-cell reconstitution after alpha-beta-depleted transplantation in children. A TCRbeta library incorporating unique molecular identifiers was prepared. TCRdb re-derived calls from the PCR reads in MiXCR, one entry per CDR3 protein. This repertoire shows about 470,000 distinct CDR3 sequences, over 40% found once; its top ten account for approximately 25%. Here the sequenced sample was PBMCs, taken before TCRalphabeta/CD19-depleted stem cell transplant. The source of these receptors is a girl aged 2 to 10 with aplastic anemia, due to receive a stem cell transplant.

This clonotype was found a few times. The chain employs TRBV19 and TRBJ2-1; D remains ambiguous. Between the trimmed V and J ends, which lost 6 bases and 4 bases, there was a span of 7 bases. The CDR3 is 12 amino acids. Germline lookup yields CDR1 LNHDA and CDR2 SQIVND (reference sequence). CDR3 bases: TGTGCCAGTAGCGGGTATTACAATGAGCAGTTCTTC. Its translation is CASSGYYNEQFF.

The chain couples TRBV7-3 to TRBJ2-3, with a possible D match to TRBD1 (5 bases). CDR1 and CDR2 from the germline V gene are SGHTA and FQGTGA. This CDR3 comprises 15 residues. Deletions cut 5 bases from V and 2 bases from J, with 14 bases between. CDR3 in DNA: TGTGCCAGCAGCAGGGATGGACAACCCACAGATACGCAGTATTTT. It codes for CASSRDGQPTDTQYF.

The J gene is TRBJ2-5, the V gene TRBV28, with D tentatively TRBD1 (6 bases). Germline V gene sequence: CDR1 MDHEN, CDR2 SYDVKM. Trimming stripped 6 bases from V and 3 bases from J, with 17 bases between. The CDR3 loop spans 15 amino acids. The DNA for the CDR3 is TGTGCCAGCAGAGCCCGGACAGAGGGAGAAGAGACCCAGTACTTC. This gives the protein CASRARTEGEETQYF.

This sequence joins TRBV5-6 and TRBJ2-5; TRBD2 is a possible D gene (7 bases). V was trimmed by 3 bases and J by 1 base, leaving 19 bases between them. This CDR3 contains 17 residues. Per the germline V gene, CDR1 is SGHDT and CDR2 is YYEEEE. CDR3 sequence reads: CASSWGAGAVFQETQYF. As DNA, the CDR3 is TGTGCCAGCAGCTGGGGGGCGGGAGCGGTTTTCCAAGAGACCCAGTACTTC.

In its sample, this clonotype was seen many times. The chain carries TRBV9 and TRBJ2-1; D is ambiguous. CDR1 is SGDLS, CDR2 YYNGEE, per germline. The CDR3 contains 14 residues. V dropped 4 bases and J dropped 1 base, with 9 bases sitting between them. As DNA, the CDR3 is TGTGCCAGCAGCCCCCGCGGATCCTACAATGAGCAGTTCTTC. Translation: CASSPRGSYNEQFF.

The chain joins TRBV19 to TRBJ2-1; D not certain. This CDR3 has 15 amino acids. The V gene's germline CDR1 is LNHDA and CDR2 SQIVND (reference sequence). Trimming stripped 5 bases from V and 4 bases from J, with 15 bases between. The CDR3 coding sequence is TGTGCCAGTAGTCCCCAGGCAGACTTTTACAATGAGCAGTTCTTC. This sequence encodes CASSPQADFYNEQFF. The full variable domain, its missing parts supplied by reference TRBV19 and TRBJ2-1, is DGGITQSPKYLFRKEGQNVTLSCEQNLNHDAMYWYRQDPGQGLRLIYYSQIVNDFQKGDIAEGYSVSREKKESFPLTVTSAQKNPTAFYLCASSPQADFYNEQFFGPGTRLTVL.

The chain combines TRBV5-1 with TRBJ2-1; 10 nucleotides match TRBD2. Trimming at V came to 0 bases and at J to 2 bases, leaving 14 bases not matched to a gene. The germline gives CDR1 SGHRS, CDR2 YFSETQ. The CDR3 totals 20 residues. This chain's CDR3 is CASSLVPAGGPRSPYNEQFF. In DNA, the CDR3 is TGCGCCAGCAGCTTGGTCCCAGCGGGAGGGCCGAGAAGCCCCTACAATGAGCAGTTCTTC.

This clonotype was seen at least ten times. This sequence joins TRBV29-1 and TRBJ2-3; 9 bases are shared with TRBD2. Losses at the gene ends were 6 bases for V and 4 bases for J; bases not matched to a gene: 8. Per the germline V gene, CDR1 is SQVTM and CDR2 is ANQGSEA. The length of the CDR3 is 14 residues. The CDR3: CSVASGKMADTQYF. DNA of the CDR3: TGCAGCGTCGCTAGCGGGAAGATGGCAGATACGCAGTATTTT.

This sequence joins TRBV28 and TRBJ2-1; 7 positions agree with TRBD1. J lost 3 bases, V lost 3 bases, and 14 bases had no gene match. Per germline, CDR1 MDHEN and CDR2 SYDVKM. The CDR3 totals 18 residues. This chain's CDR3 is CASSLGDRVRAYYNEQFF. The CDR3 coding sequence is TGTGCCAGCAGTTTGGGAGACAGGGTTAGGGCCTACTACAATGAGCAGTTCTTC.

The rearrangement links TRBV15 to TRBJ2-5, with TRBD2 as a possible D gene (5 bases). Trimming took off 1 base at V and 1 base at J, with 10 bases between the two ends. Germline CDR1 is LNHNV and CDR2 is YYDKDF (reference sequence). This CDR3 has 15 amino acids. CDR3 DNA sequence: TGTGCCACCAGCAGAGGAGTGGCGGGCCAAGAGACCCAGTACTTC. It yields the protein CATSRGVAGQETQYF.

In its sample, this clonotype was seen a few times. This rearrangement joins TRBV7-6 to TRBJ2-1, with no clear D. The CDR3 length is 15 residues. Germline V CDR1 and CDR2: SGHVS, FNYEAQ. V was pared by 4 bases and J by 0 bases, with 10 bases between. The DNA for the CDR3 is TGTGCCAGCAGCTCCGACATATACTCCTACAATGAGCAGTTCTTC. Its translation: CASSSDIYSYNEQFF.

This chain uses TRBV7-8 with TRBJ2-5; 8 nucleotides match TRBD2. Germline V gene lookup returns CDR1 SGHVS and CDR2 FQNEAQ. The J segment lost 2 bases and the V segment lost 4 bases, leaving 12 bases of the junction unmatched. This CDR3 spans 17 amino acids. The CDR3 nucleotides read TGTGCCAGCAGCTCCAGCGGGGGACGGTTGCCACAAGAGACCCAGTACTTC. It codes for CASSSSGGRLPQETQYF.

The chain has TRBV11-1 and TRBJ2-1; no clear D gene. CDR3 length: 12 amino acids. V lost 3 bases, J lost 9 bases, and 9 bases lay in between. Looked up from germline, CDR1 is SGHAT and CDR2 is FQDESV (reference sequence). The CDR3 nucleotides read TGTGCCAGCAGCTTCGCCCTCCTTGAGCAGTTCTTC. This gives the protein CASSFALLEQFF.

Ten or more counts support this clonotype. The chain employs TRBV5-6 and TRBJ1-5; 7 positions match TRBD1. Germline loops: CDR1 SGHDT, CDR2 YYEEEE. J lost 4 bases, V lost 3 bases, and 10 bases had no gene match. There are 16 residues in the CDR3. The CDR3 DNA sequence: TGTGCCAGCAGCTCTTCAGGACAGGAAGGGAATCAGCCCCAGCATTTT. Amino acid sequence: CASSSSGQEGNQPQHF.

The chain combines TRBV12-3 or TRBV12-4 with TRBJ1-1, with D perhaps matching TRBD1 (5 bases). The CDR3 length is 18 residues. With 5 bases removed from V and 3 bases from J, the gap between germline ends came to 25 bases. The CDR3 nucleotides are TGTGCCAGCAGTCCAGGGTCATACTTCAGCTCTGGCGACACTGAAGCTTTCTTT. Encoded protein: CASSPGSYFSSGDTEAFF.

The chain is built from TRBV20-1 and TRBJ2-1; TRBD2 aligns across 15 bases. Germline CDR1 reads DFQATT; CDR2 reads SNEGSKA (reference sequence). J lost 9 bases, V lost 4 bases, and 4 bases had no gene match. There are 14 residues in the CDR3. In nucleotides, the CDR3 is TGCAGTGCTATAGGGACTAGCGGGAGGTTTGAGCAGTTCTTC. The encoded protein is CSAIGTSGRFEQFF.